Listed here are 21 T cell receptor beta chains from one sample, sequenced in a study of OX40 agonist ivuxolimab in advanced cancers. Clones were sequenced by immunoSEQ multiplex PCR, and TCRdb holds only the in-frame ones, with some missing. The sample contains about 16,000 clones, around 88% of which appear only once. This specimen consisted of CD4+ or CD8+ T cells sorted from blood, obtained in a trial of the OX40 agonist ivuxolimab. These receptor sequences come from an adult with an advanced solid tumor such as melanoma, head and neck, liver or kidney cancer.

This rearrangement joins TRBV7-7 to TRBJ1-1; TRBD1 is a possible D gene (6 bases). Per germline, CDR1 SSHAT and CDR2 FNYEAQ (reference sequence). V shed 5 bases and J shed 1 base, with 14 bases lying between them. The CDR3 loop spans 15 amino acids. The CDR3 DNA sequence: TGTGCCAGCAGCCCAATACAGGGTTCGAACACTGAAGCTTTCTTT. This sequence encodes CASSPIQGSNTEAFF.

In this sample, this clone turned up a few times. The chain joins TRBV2 to TRBJ1-2; 10 bases fit TRBD1. Trimming at V came to 4 bases and at J to 5 bases, leaving 4 bases not matched to a gene. CDR3 length: 14 residues. Per germline, CDR1 SNHLY and CDR2 FYNNEI. In DNA, the CDR3 is TGTGCCAGCAGTGGTGGGACAGGGGATTATGGCTACACCTTC. It encodes CASSGGTGDYGYTF. The whole variable domain, remainder taken from reference TRBV2 and TRBJ1-2, is EPEVTQTPSHQVTQMGQEVILRCVPISNHLYFYWYRQILGQKVEFLVSFYNNEISEKSEIFDDQFSVERPDGSNFTLKIRSTKLEDSAMYFCASSGGTGDYGYTFGSGTRLTVV.

The CDR3 region is CASSETGGYTDTQYF. In DNA form, the CDR3 reads TGTGCCAGCAGCGAAACAGGGGGGTACACAGATACGCAGTATTTT. The gene calls are TRBV5-6 and TRBJ2-3; 8 positions agree with TRBD1. This CDR3 is built from 15 residues. V lost 4 bases, J lost 2 bases, and 6 bases stayed unmatched. Germline loops: CDR1 SGHDT, CDR2 YYEEEE.

This chain uses TRBV28 with TRBJ2-3, with TRBD2 matching over 12 bases. Trimming took 2 bases from V and 2 from J; bases not matched to a gene: 2. This CDR3 has 16 amino acids. Germline V gene data show CDR1 as MDHEN and CDR2 as SYDVKM. The CDR3 DNA is TGTGCCAGCAGTTTAGGGACTAGCGGGCTCACAGATACGCAGTATTTT. Translated, it gives CASSLGTSGLTDTQYF.

The chain recombines TRBV7-2 with TRBJ1-1; the D gene is possibly TRBD1 (5 bases). CDR1 is SGHTA and CDR2 is FQGNSA in the germline V gene. Deletions cut 5 bases from V and 4 bases from J, with 17 bases between. There are 15 residues in the CDR3. Here the CDR3 DNA reads TGTGCCAGCAGCCTTAGGGTTGGAGGGGCCACTGAAGCTTTCTTT. It encodes CASSLRVGGATEAFF.

The rearrangement links TRBV7-2 to TRBJ2-2; the match to TRBD2 covers 9 bases. There are 15 residues in the CDR3. CDR1 is SGHTA and CDR2 is FQGNSA in the germline V gene. Trimming cost V 3 bases and J 7 bases; bases outside gene matches: 6. CDR3 amino acids: CASSFWGLAGGELFF. The CDR3 DNA reads as TGTGCCAGCAGCTTCTGGGGACTAGCTGGCGGGGAGCTGTTTTTT.

The rearrangement joins TRBV19 to TRBJ2-4, with a tentative D call TRBD2 (6 bases). The CDR3 covers 15 residues. Germline V lookup: CDR1 LNHDA, CDR2 SQIVND (reference sequence). Trimming removed 5 bases from V and 0 bases from J, with 11 bases in between. The DNA for the CDR3 is TGTGCCAGTAGTCCGGTGGGGGGAGCCAAAAACATTCAGTACTTC. Amino acid sequence: CASSPVGGAKNIQYF.

The chain has TRBV5-1 and TRBJ2-7, with 9 bases that match TRBD2. This CDR3 has 15 residues. V was pared by 0 bases and J by 4 bases, with 5 bases of the junction left unmatched. CDR1 and CDR2 (germline): SGHRS, YFSETQ. CDR3 loop: CASSLEPSGNYEQYF. The CDR3 DNA reads as TGCGCCAGCAGCTTGGAGCCTAGCGGGAATTACGAGCAGTACTTC.

The chain couples TRBV14 to TRBJ2-3, with D possibly being TRBD2 (5 bases). Germline CDR1 is SGHDN and CDR2 is FVKESK. The V end lost 1 base, the J end lost 7 bases, and 12 bases lay between the germline ends. This CDR3 spans 14 amino acids. CDR3 sequence reads: CASSQGGWEYTQYF. The CDR3 nucleotides are TGTGCCAGCAGCCAAGGCGGGTGGGAGTATACGCAGTATTTT. Variable domain in full (rest from reference TRBV14 and TRBJ2-3): EAGVTQFPSHSVIEKGQTVTLRCDPISGHDNLYWYRRVMGKEIKFLLHFVKESKQDESGMPNNRFLAERTGGTYSTLKVQPAELEDSGVYFCASSQGGWEYTQYFGPGTRLTVL.

V and J are TRBV6-6 and TRBJ1-5; weak D call: TRBD1 (5 bases). Between the trimmed V and J ends, which lost 6 bases and 7 bases, there was a span of 16 bases. The CDR3 runs 14 residues. Germline V gene data show CDR1 as MNHNY and CDR2 as SVGAGI (reference sequence). DNA of the CDR3: TGTGCCAGCAGCCGCTGGGGGGAGGGACAGCCCCAGCATTTT. Encoded protein: CASSRWGEGQPQHF.

The V and J genes are TRBV2 and TRBJ2-5, with TRBD2 as a possible D gene (5 bases). Judging by the DNA end, TRBJ2-7 fits better; the J call may be wrong. The CDR3 runs to 10 residues. Germline V gene sequence: CDR1 SNHLY, CDR2 FYNNEI. The CDR3 is CASGEYEQYF. CDR3 bases: TGTGCCAGCGGGGAGTACGAGCAGTACTTC.

CDR3 amino acids: CASSLGTKGNIQYF. The CDR3 coding sequence is TGTGCCAGCAGTTTAGGGACAAAGGGTAACATTCAGTACTTC. The chain combines TRBV28 with TRBJ2-4; D is possibly TRBD1 (6 bases). CDR3 size: 14 residues. V lost 2 bases and J lost 7, with 12 bases in between. The germline gives CDR1 MDHEN, CDR2 SYDVKM.

The chain links TRBV27 to TRBJ2-6, with D tentatively TRBD1 or TRBD2 (5 bases each). Trimming pared 5 bases from V and 0 bases from J, leaving 11 bases between. The V gene's germline CDR1 is MNHEY and CDR2 SMNVEV (reference sequence). CDR3 length: 16 residues. The CDR3 region is CASSPGTPSGANVLTF. The CDR3 coding sequence is TGTGCCAGCAGTCCCGGGACCCCCTCTGGGGCCAACGTCCTGACTTTC. The variable domain in full, completed from reference TRBV27 and TRBJ2-6, reads EAQVTQNPRYLITVTGKKLTVTCSQNMNHEYMSWYRQDPGLGLRQIYYSMNVEVTDKGDVPEGYKVSRKEKRNFPLILESPSPNQTSLYFCASSPGTPSGANVLTFGAGSRLTVL.

V and J are TRBV28 and TRBJ2-5; possibly TRBD1 or TRBD2 for D (5 bases each). Trimming removed 8 bases at V and 5 bases at J, with 12 bases between. CDR3 length: 12 residues. Per germline, CDR1 MDHEN and CDR2 SYDVKM. In nucleotides, the CDR3 is TGTGCCAGCCAGTGGGGACGGGAGACCCAGTACTTC. Translating gives CASQWGRETQYF. Together with reference TRBV28 and TRBJ2-5, the CDR3 gives the full variable domain: DVKVTQSSRYLVKRTGEKVFLECVQDMDHENMFWYRQDPGLGLRLIYFSYDVKMKEKGDIPEGYSVSREKKERFSLILESASTNQTSMYLCASQWGRETQYFGPGTRLLVL.

The gene calls are TRBV7-2 and TRBJ2-2, with TRBD2 matching 7 bases. The length of the CDR3 is 19 residues. V shed 5 bases, J shed 6 bases, and the junction held 21 bases outside the gene matches. Germline V CDR1 and CDR2: SGHTA, FQGNSA. CDR3 in DNA: TGTGCCAGCAGCGTCCCAAGCGGGACCGTCATATCCCGCGCCGGGGAGCTGTTTTTT. As protein: CASSVPSGTVISRAGELFF. The entire variable domain, with the rest obtained from reference TRBV7-2 and TRBJ2-2, is as follows: GAGVSQSPSNKVTEKGKDVELRCDPISGHTALYWYRQSLGQGLEFLIYFQGNSAPDKSGLPSDRFSAERTGGSVSTLTIQRTQQEDSAVYLCASSVPSGTVISRAGELFFGEGSRLTVL.

The chain couples TRBV5-1 to TRBJ2-3, with TRBD1 matching over 9 bases. Germline V CDR1 and CDR2: SGHRS, YFSETQ. The CDR3 contains 16 residues. Trimming removed 4 bases from V and 5 bases from J; junction bases left unmatched: 11. The CDR3 region has the DNA TGCGCCAGCAGCAGGCCGGACAGGGGCCTGGGAGATACGCAGTATTTT. It codes for CASSRPDRGLGDTQYF.

This chain joins TRBV6-1 and TRBJ1-3, with D maybe TRBD1 (5 bases). Between the trimmed V and J ends, which lost 8 bases and 0 bases, there was a span of 14 bases. The germline CDR1 and CDR2 sequences are MNHNS and SASEGT. This CDR3 has 15 amino acids. CDR3 amino acids: CASVAGPNSGNTIYF. Here the CDR3 DNA reads TGTGCCAGCGTGGCAGGGCCGAACTCTGGAAACACCATATATTTT.

This CDR3 is CASPGSNYGYTF. CDR3 DNA sequence: TGTGCCTCCCCAGGAAGCAACTATGGCTACACCTTC. The chain links TRBV30 to TRBJ1-2, with no clear D. This CDR3 has 12 residues. Germline V CDR1 and CDR2: GTSNPN, SVGIG (reference sequence). Trimming took 7 bases from V and 2 from J, leaving 11 bases between them.

The chain has TRBV7-9 and TRBJ1-2; 9 bases are shared with TRBD1. The junction had 9 bases not matched to a gene; V was cut back by 5 bases and J by 5 bases. The CDR3 contains 15 residues. Germline-derived CDR1 and CDR2 are SEHNR and FQNEAQ (reference sequence). The CDR3: CASSTRDRELYGYTF. DNA for the CDR3: TGTGCCAGCAGCACAAGGGACAGGGAATTATATGGCTACACCTTC.

A single count supports this clone. This sequence joins TRBV10-3 and TRBJ2-4; TRBD2 matches at 8 bases. The germline gives CDR1 ENHRY, CDR2 SYGVKD. V lost 0 bases to trimming and J lost 10 bases; unmatched junction nucleotides: 8. The CDR3 contains 15 residues. The DNA for the CDR3 is TGTGCCATCAGTGAGTCGGCACTAGCGGAACATATTCAGTACTTC. This sequence encodes CAISESALAEHIQYF.

The chain links TRBV10-3 to TRBJ2-7; TRBD1 aligns across 8 bases. The CDR3 spans 16 residues. CDR1 ENHRY and CDR2 SYGVKD come from the germline V gene. V shed 3 bases, J shed 5 bases, and the junction held 12 bases outside the gene matches. CDR3 bases: TGTGCCATCAGTGAACTATCGACAGGGGAAGGCGACGAGCAGTACTTC. Encoded protein: CAISELSTGEGDEQYF.